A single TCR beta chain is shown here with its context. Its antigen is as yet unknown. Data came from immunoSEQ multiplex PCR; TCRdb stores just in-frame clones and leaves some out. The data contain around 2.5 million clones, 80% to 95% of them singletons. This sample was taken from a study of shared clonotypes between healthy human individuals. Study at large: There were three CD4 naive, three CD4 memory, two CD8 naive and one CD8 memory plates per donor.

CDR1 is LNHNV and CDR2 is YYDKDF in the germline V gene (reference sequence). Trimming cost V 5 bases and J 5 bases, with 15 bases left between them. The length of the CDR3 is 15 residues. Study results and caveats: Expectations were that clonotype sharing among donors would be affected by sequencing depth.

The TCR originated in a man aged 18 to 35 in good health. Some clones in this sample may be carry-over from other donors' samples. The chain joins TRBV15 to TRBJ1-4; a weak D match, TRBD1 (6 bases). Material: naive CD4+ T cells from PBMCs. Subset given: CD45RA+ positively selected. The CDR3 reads CATSGRQASNEKLFF. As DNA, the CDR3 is TGTGCCACCAGCGGTAGACAGGCTTCAAATGAAAAACTGTTTTTT.